The 4 T cell receptor beta chains listed next were all sequenced from one sample in a study of cytomegalovirus exposure and HLA in healthy donors. The PCR had 60 Vbeta and 13 Jbeta primers. Data came from immunoSEQ multiplex PCR; TCRdb stores just in-frame clones and leaves some out. The sample records some 90,000 clones, roughly 80% being singletons. Material for sequencing was PBMCs. The origin of the receptors is a middle-aged man in good health and CMV-seronegative.

The rearrangement links TRBV6-5 to TRBJ1-2; D might be TRBD1 (5 bases). CDR1 and CDR2 from the germline V gene are MNHEY and SVGAGI. CDR3 length equals 13 residues. V was cut by 6 bases and J by 4 bases, with 12 bases left in between. Here the CDR3 reads CASSLQGAYGYTF. CDR3 DNA sequence: TGTGCCAGCAGCCTCCAAGGGGCCTATGGCTACACCTTC.

V usage is TRBV5-1 and J usage is TRBJ1-1; D not certain. The CDR3 has 13 amino acids. V shed 4 bases and J shed 1 base, with 8 bases lying between them. Germline loops: CDR1 SGHRS, CDR2 YFSETQ. The CDR3 sequence: CASSAFGNTEAFF. As DNA, the CDR3 is TGCGCCAGCAGCGCCTTCGGGAACACTGAAGCTTTCTTT.

This chain uses TRBV5-6 with TRBJ1-2, with D unclear. CDR3 size: 14 residues. Germline V CDR1 and CDR2: SGHDT, YYEEEE. The germline V and J ends were trimmed by 0 bases and 2 bases, with 8 bases remaining between them. The CDR3 region is CASSLGAQNYGYTF. DNA of the CDR3: TGTGCCAGCAGCTTGGGGGCTCAAAACTATGGCTACACCTTC.

The chain is built from TRBV30 and TRBJ2-2; D is unclear. V was pared by 4 bases and J by 5 bases, with 14 bases between. The V gene's germline CDR1 is GTSNPN and CDR2 SVGIG (reference sequence). The CDR3 sequence is 14 residues long. CDR3 bases: TGTGCCTGGACAAAACTTAGGAGTACCGGGGAGCTGTTTTTT. It encodes CAWTKLRSTGELFF.